Listed here are 6 T cell receptor beta chains from one sample, sequenced in a study of monozygotic twins with cystic fibrosis. Measured with immunoSEQ multiplex PCR; TCRdb has only the in-frame clones, and not every one. The sample records approximately 17,000 clones, around 96% being singletons. Sequencing used blood. The source is a girl aged 2 to 10 with cystic fibrosis.

V is TRBV19 and J is TRBJ1-2; 10 nucleotides line up with TRBD1. The J segment lost 2 bases and the V segment lost 4 bases, leaving 1 base of the junction unmatched. From germline, CDR1 is LNHDA and CDR2 SQIVND (reference sequence). The CDR3 runs 14 residues. CDR3 residues: CASSRTGGNYGYTF. The CDR3 coding sequence is TGTGCCAGTAGTAGGACAGGGGGGAACTATGGCTACACCTTC.

The chain uses TRBV6-1 and TRBJ2-1; 10 bases map to TRBD2. Trimming at V came to 0 bases and at J to 2 bases, leaving 1 base not matched to a gene. This CDR3 contains 16 residues. Looked up from germline, CDR1 is MNHNS and CDR2 is SASEGT. CDR3 bases: TGTGCCAGCAGTGAAGCTAGCGGGGGGACCTACAATGAGCAGTTCTTC. As protein: CASSEASGGTYNEQFF.

The rearrangement joins TRBV25-1 to TRBJ2-1; D is undetermined. The CDR3 consists of 15 residues. CDR1 is MGHDK, CDR2 SYGVNS, per germline. V lost 3 bases to trimming and J lost 2 bases, with 11 bases between them. CDR3 amino acids: CASSEVLSAYNEQFF. The CDR3 region has the DNA TGTGCCAGCAGTGAGGTTCTTTCTGCCTACAATGAGCAGTTCTTC.

V is TRBV6-1 and J is TRBJ1-1; the D is unclear. The CDR3 spans 13 residues. Trimming took 6 bases from V and 1 from J, leaving 9 bases between them. Germline-derived CDR1 and CDR2 are MNHNS and SASEGT. CDR3 coding DNA: TGTGCCAGCAGGCCTATAAGGAACACTGAAGCTTTCTTT. This encodes CASRPIRNTEAFF.

The chain is built from TRBV7-8 and TRBJ2-5; possibly TRBD1 for D (5 bases). Trimming cost V 1 base and J 3 bases, with 12 bases left between them. The length of the CDR3 is 15 residues. Per the germline V gene, CDR1 is SGHVS and CDR2 is FQNEAQ. The CDR3 protein is CASSLVGHEKETQYF. The DNA of the CDR3 is TGTGCCAGCAGCTTAGTCGGACACGAAAAAGAGACCCAGTACTTC.

The CDR3: CASSLAGLAGATTDTQYF. CDR3 DNA sequence: TGTGCCAGCAGCTTGGCGGGACTAGCGGGGGCCACCACAGATACGCAGTATTTT. The genes are TRBV5-4 and TRBJ2-3, with 14 bases matching TRBD2. The V gene's germline CDR1 is SGHNT and CDR2 YYREEE (reference sequence). V lost 0 bases, J lost 2 bases, and 5 bases stayed unmatched. The CDR3 contains 18 residues.